Listed below are T cell receptor beta chains from one sample, sequenced in a study of shared clonotypes between healthy human individuals. Sequenced by immunoSEQ multiplex PCR; TCRdb stores in-frame clones only, minus some. The repertoire includes 2 million or so clones, about 95% of them detected once, and 0.85% to 1.3% sits in the top ten. The material sequenced was naive CD8+ T cells sorted from blood. The receptor set was obtained from a man younger than 35 in good health. Both conserved end residues are part of each CDR3. Each record gives: J gene, clone size, D gene, V gene, CDR3 protein, CDR3 DNA. D genes are given only for firm matches. Some rows mark clone size as missing; the rest say once, few, many or name a class of expanded clone.

j_call: TRBJ1-1
clone_size: .
d_call: .
v_call: TRBV2
cdr3_aa: CASSVSNFEAFF
cdr3_nt: TGTGCCAGCAGTGTCAGCAATTTTGAAGCTTTCTTT

j_call: TRBJ2-3
clone_size: .
d_call: .
v_call: TRBV25-1
cdr3_aa: CASGPRMGDSTDTQYF
cdr3_nt: TGTGCCAGCGGGCCCCGCATGGGAGATAGCACAGATACGCAGTATTTT

j_call: TRBJ2-5
clone_size: .
d_call: TRBD2
v_call: TRBV7-2
cdr3_aa: CASSPTSGLQETQYF
cdr3_nt: TGTGCCAGCAGCCCTACTAGCGGGCTACAAGAGACCCAGTACTTC

j_call: TRBJ2-3
clone_size: once
d_call: .
v_call: TRBV9
cdr3_aa: CASSVGADTQYF
cdr3_nt: TGTGCCAGCAGCGTAGGAGCAGATACGCAGTATTTT

j_call: TRBJ2-2
clone_size: .
d_call: .
v_call: TRBV7-2
cdr3_aa: CASSIGELFF
cdr3_nt: TGTGCCAGCAGCATTGGGGAGCTGTTTTTT

j_call: TRBJ1-1
clone_size: few
d_call: .
v_call: TRBV5-4
cdr3_aa: CASSLGGNTEAFF
cdr3_nt: TGTGCCAGCAGCTTGGGGGGGAACACTGAAGCTTTCTTT

j_call: TRBJ1-1
clone_size: .
d_call: .
v_call: TRBV7-9
cdr3_aa: CASSGREGLAEAFF
cdr3_nt: TGTGCCAGCAGCGGTCGAGAGGGTTTGGCTGAAGCTTTCTTT

j_call: TRBJ1-2
clone_size: .
d_call: .
v_call: TRBV5-6
cdr3_aa: CASSLLGDYGYTF
cdr3_nt: TGTGCCAGCAGCTTGCTAGGGGATTATGGCTACACCTTC

j_call: TRBJ2-7
clone_size: .
d_call: .
v_call: TRBV29-1
cdr3_aa: CSVEPSAYEQYF
cdr3_nt: TGCAGCGTTGAACCCAGCGCCTACGAGCAGTACTTC

j_call: TRBJ2-7
clone_size: .
d_call: TRBD2
v_call: TRBV9
cdr3_aa: CASSGASGGLSEQYF
cdr3_nt: TGTGCCAGCAGCGGGGCTAGCGGGGGCCTCAGCGAGCAGTACTTC

j_call: TRBJ2-7
clone_size: .
d_call: TRBD1
v_call: TRBV11-2
cdr3_aa: CASRTGVGDEQYF
cdr3_nt: TGTGCCAGCAGGACAGGGGTAGGGGACGAGCAGTACTTC

j_call: TRBJ2-5
clone_size: .
d_call: .
v_call: TRBV29-1
cdr3_aa: CSVEDTVRQETQYF
cdr3_nt: TGCAGCGTTGAAGATACGGTCCGCCAAGAGACCCAGTACTTC

j_call: TRBJ1-2
clone_size: once
d_call: .
v_call: TRBV7-6
cdr3_aa: CASSSVHSRKTYGYTF
cdr3_nt: TGTGCCAGCAGCAGTGTTCATTCTCGAAAGACCTATGGCTACACCTTC

j_call: TRBJ1-2
clone_size: .
d_call: .
v_call: TRBV9
cdr3_aa: CASSGGTGYGYTF
cdr3_nt: TGTGCCAGCAGCGGCGGTACAGGGTATGGCTACACCTTC

j_call: TRBJ2-7
clone_size: .
d_call: TRBD1
v_call: TRBV7-6
cdr3_aa: CASSHRGQSYEQYF
cdr3_nt: TGTGCCAGCAGCCATAGGGGACAGAGCTACGAGCAGTACTTC

j_call: TRBJ2-5
clone_size: .
d_call: .
v_call: TRBV7-9
cdr3_aa: CASSLDVSGQETQYF
cdr3_nt: TGTGCCAGCAGCTTAGATGTCTCGGGCCAAGAGACCCAGTACTTC

j_call: TRBJ2-1
clone_size: .
d_call: .
v_call: TRBV6-5
cdr3_aa: CASSYSLGEFDNEQFF
cdr3_nt: TGTGCCAGCAGTTACTCCCTGGGAGAGTTCGACAATGAGCAGTTCTTC

j_call: TRBJ2-1
clone_size: .
d_call: .
v_call: TRBV5-4
cdr3_aa: CASSLDGRGFF
cdr3_nt: TGTGCCAGCAGCTTGGACGGGAGAGGGTTCTTC

j_call: TRBJ1-2
clone_size: .
d_call: .
v_call: TRBV11-2
cdr3_aa: CASSLDLDRLGMGYTF
cdr3_nt: TGTGCCAGCAGCTTAGATCTTGACAGGCTCGGGATGGGCTACACCTTC

j_call: TRBJ2-3
clone_size: .
d_call: TRBD2
v_call: TRBV6-6
cdr3_aa: CASSYNQAGVADTQYF
cdr3_nt: TGTGCCAGCAGTTACAACCAAGCGGGGGTCGCAGATACGCAGTATTTT

j_call: TRBJ2-7
clone_size: .
d_call: .
v_call: TRBV7-9
cdr3_aa: CASSHGGGNSYEQYF
cdr3_nt: TGTGCCAGCAGCCACGGAGGGGGTAACTCCTACGAGCAGTACTTC

j_call: TRBJ2-1
clone_size: once
d_call: .
v_call: TRBV30
cdr3_aa: CAWSSGGGGQFF
cdr3_nt: TGTGCCTGGAGTTCTGGAGGGGGAGGGCAGTTCTTC

j_call: TRBJ1-2
clone_size: .
d_call: .
v_call: TRBV5-6
cdr3_aa: CASSLAGPTNYGYTF
cdr3_nt: TGTGCCAGCAGCTTGGCGGGTCCGACTAACTATGGCTACACCTTC

j_call: TRBJ2-7
clone_size: .
d_call: TRBD1
v_call: TRBV5-6
cdr3_aa: CASSQYSDRGYEQYF
cdr3_nt: TGTGCCAGCAGCCAATATTCCGACAGGGGCTACGAGCAGTACTTC

j_call: TRBJ2-7
clone_size: .
d_call: .
v_call: TRBV18
cdr3_aa: CASSPSDGFSYEQYF
cdr3_nt: TGTGCCAGCTCACCGTCAGACGGCTTCTCCTACGAGCAGTACTTC

j_call: TRBJ1-2
clone_size: .
d_call: .
v_call: TRBV7-8
cdr3_aa: CASSLAEAALPYGYTF
cdr3_nt: TGTGCCAGCAGCTTAGCGGAGGCCGCCTTGCCCTATGGCTACACCTTC

j_call: TRBJ1-2
clone_size: once
d_call: TRBD1
v_call: TRBV27
cdr3_aa: CASSPIGQGAGGYTF
cdr3_nt: TGTGCCAGCAGTCCAATAGGCCAGGGGGCAGGGGGCTACACCTTC

j_call: TRBJ2-3
clone_size: .
d_call: .
v_call: TRBV30
cdr3_aa: CAWWGAGGFYTDTQYF
cdr3_nt: TGTGCCTGGTGGGGGGCAGGGGGGTTTTACACAGATACGCAGTATTTT

j_call: TRBJ2-7
clone_size: .
d_call: TRBD2
v_call: TRBV6-5
cdr3_aa: CASSYGTTAAVTEQYF
cdr3_nt: TGTGCCAGCAGTTACGGGACTACGGCGGCCGTGACAGAGCAGTACTTC